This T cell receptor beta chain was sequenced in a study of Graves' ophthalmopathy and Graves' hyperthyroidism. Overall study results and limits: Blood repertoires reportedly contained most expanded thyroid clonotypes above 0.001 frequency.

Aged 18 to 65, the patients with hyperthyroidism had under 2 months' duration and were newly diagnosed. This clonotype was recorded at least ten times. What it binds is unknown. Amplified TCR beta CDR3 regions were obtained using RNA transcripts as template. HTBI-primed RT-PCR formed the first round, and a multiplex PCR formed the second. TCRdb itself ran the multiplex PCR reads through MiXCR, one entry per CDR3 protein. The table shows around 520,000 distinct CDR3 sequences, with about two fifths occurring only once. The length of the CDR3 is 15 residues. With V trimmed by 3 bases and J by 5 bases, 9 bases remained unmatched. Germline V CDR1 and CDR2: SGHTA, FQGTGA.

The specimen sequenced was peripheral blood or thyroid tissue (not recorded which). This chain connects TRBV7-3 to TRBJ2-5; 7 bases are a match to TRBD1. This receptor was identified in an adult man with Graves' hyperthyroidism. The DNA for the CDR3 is TGTGCCAGCAGCTTTGGACCTGGCAGGGGGGAGACCCAGTACTTC. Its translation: CASSFGPGRGETQYF.